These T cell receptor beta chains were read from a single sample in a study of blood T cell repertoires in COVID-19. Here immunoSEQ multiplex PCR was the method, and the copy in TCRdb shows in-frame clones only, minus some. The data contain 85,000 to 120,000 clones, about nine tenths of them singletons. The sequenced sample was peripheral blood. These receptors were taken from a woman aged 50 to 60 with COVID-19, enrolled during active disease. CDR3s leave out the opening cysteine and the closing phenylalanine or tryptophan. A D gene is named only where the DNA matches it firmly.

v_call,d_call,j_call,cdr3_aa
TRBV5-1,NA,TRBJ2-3,ASSSRLGGTDTQY
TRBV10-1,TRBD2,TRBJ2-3,ASSSGGAYTQY
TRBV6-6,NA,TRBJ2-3,ASSYFKPMADTQY
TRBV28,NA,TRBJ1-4,ASSLPGHQNEKLF
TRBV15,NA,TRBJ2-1,ATSPKEGGPVNEQF
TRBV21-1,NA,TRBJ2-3,ASSKRMWGPPLSTDTQY
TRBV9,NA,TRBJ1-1,ASSVTPRGTEAF
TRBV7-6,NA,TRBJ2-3,ASSSTDTQY
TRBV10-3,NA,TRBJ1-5,ATGEGMGQPQH
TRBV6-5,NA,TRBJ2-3,ASSYAAGAGTDTQY
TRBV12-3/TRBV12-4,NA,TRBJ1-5,ASRMGANQPQH
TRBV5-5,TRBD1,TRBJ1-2,ASSGTGVIA
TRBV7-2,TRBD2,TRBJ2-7,ASSPSGGSYEQY
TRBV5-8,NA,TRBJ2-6,ASGGHSGANVLT
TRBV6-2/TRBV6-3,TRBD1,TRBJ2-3,ASSPGQGTTDTQY
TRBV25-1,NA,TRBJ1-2,ASSAPTSGENYGYT
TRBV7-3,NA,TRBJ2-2,ASSLQTTGELF
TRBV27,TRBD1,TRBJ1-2,ASSLTGGHNYGYT
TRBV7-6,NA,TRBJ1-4,ASSLNSGVDEKLF
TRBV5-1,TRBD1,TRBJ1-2,ASSSLLRDRGHYT
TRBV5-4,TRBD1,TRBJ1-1,ASSLWDSLTEAF
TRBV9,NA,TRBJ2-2,ASSPPLGYGELF
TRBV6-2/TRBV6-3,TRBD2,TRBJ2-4,ASSYGGGQNIQY
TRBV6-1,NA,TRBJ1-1,ASSEITVTEAF
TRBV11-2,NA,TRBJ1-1,ASTVGAGGTEAF
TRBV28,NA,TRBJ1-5,ASSWTLNQPQH
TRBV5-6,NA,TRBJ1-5,ASSTRTGLASTQH
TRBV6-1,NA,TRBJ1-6,ASSERRGFGNSPLH
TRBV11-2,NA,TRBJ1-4,ASSSDRGTNEKLF
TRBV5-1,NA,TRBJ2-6,ASSLRWDSSSSGANVLT
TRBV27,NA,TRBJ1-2,ASSFRRARLNYGYT
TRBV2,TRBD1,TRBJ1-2,ASSDLARGQGGYT
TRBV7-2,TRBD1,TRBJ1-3,ASSSGQGHSGNTIY
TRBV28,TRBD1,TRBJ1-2,ASTLSWTGRNDGYT
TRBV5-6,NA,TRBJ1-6,ASSLERLSPLH
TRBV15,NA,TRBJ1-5,ATSSDLGAANQPQH
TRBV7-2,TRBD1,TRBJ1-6,ASSLAGTDNSPLH
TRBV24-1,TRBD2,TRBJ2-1,ATSFGGGTFYNEQF
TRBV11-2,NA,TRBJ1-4,ASSLLSATNEKLF
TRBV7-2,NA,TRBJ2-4,ASSPGLRDIQY
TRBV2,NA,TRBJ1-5,ASSDFRGGGQPQH
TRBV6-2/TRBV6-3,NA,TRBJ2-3,ASSLGGGQRRTDTQY
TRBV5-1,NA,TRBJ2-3,ASSWGLAEDTQY
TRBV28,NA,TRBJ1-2,ASSSIGGYGYT
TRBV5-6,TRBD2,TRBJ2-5,ASSDLLAGAVETQY
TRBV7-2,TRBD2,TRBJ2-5,ASSLAGGTQY
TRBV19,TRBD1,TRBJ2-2,ASSISVRAGGRTGELF
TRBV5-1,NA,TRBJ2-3,ASTRSGSGTDTQY
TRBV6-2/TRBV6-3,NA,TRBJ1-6,ASTPLQDNSPLH
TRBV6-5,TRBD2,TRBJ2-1,ASSPSRTRLNEQF
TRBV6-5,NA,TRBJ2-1,ASSSSRGSQNEQF
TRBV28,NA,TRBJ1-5,ASSSTGLWPQH
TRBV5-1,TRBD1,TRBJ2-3,ASRGEQGAIADTQY
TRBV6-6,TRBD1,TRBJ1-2,ASVRGGQGANYGYT